The 32 T cell receptor beta chains below come from one sample, sequenced in a study of a mutant IDH1 vaccine in newly diagnosed glioma listed by TCRdb under 2021. The sample's time point label, decoded: week 35, safety follow-up. Every vaccine dose consisted of 300 ug of a 20-mer mutant IDH1 peptide in Montanide, administered subcutaneously together with topical imiquimod. These TCRs are of unknown antigen specificity. The library was generated by the immunoSEQ multiplex PCR assay. The clones in this table, taken by TCRdb from immuneACCESS, are in-frame only. Not every clone is retained; where verified, under half of the shortfall comes from an unresolved V gene, and the cause of the rest is unknown. For this sample the table gives about 27,000 clones, of which roughly 82% were detected only once. The biggest ten clones account for approximately 8% of the sample. The sequences come from PBMCs, collected from a glioma patient whose treatment included an IDH1 peptide vaccine. These receptors came from a man aged 50 to 59 with glioma.

The chain links TRBV2 to TRBJ2-5, with 8 bases fitting TRBD2. The V gene's germline CDR1 is SNHLY and CDR2 FYNNEI. The CDR3 runs 13 residues. J lost 4 bases, V lost 8 bases, and 6 bases had no gene match. The CDR3 nucleotides are TGTGCCAGCGGAGGAGCGGGAGCAGAGACCCAGTACTTC. Its protein is CASGGAGAETQYF.

The chain joins TRBV7-2 to TRBJ2-7; maybe TRBD2 (5 bases). V gave up 3 bases and J gave up 6 bases, with 12 bases separating them. This CDR3 contains 13 residues. Germline V gives CDR1 SGHTA, CDR2 FQGNSA. CDR3 in amino acids: CASSFNSAAEQYF. CDR3 sequence (DNA): TGTGCCAGCAGCTTTAATTCAGCGGCCGAGCAGTACTTC.

The chain has TRBV2 and TRBJ1-4; no clear D. Germline CDR1 reads SNHLY; CDR2 reads FYNNEI. Trimming left V 1 base short and J 0 bases short, with 6 bases between. This CDR3 contains 15 residues. The DNA of the CDR3 is TGTGCCAGCAGTGAAGGCCCTGCAACTAATGAAAAACTGTTTTTT. Encoded protein: CASSEGPATNEKLFF.

V gene TRBV27 combines with J gene TRBJ2-7; 8 nucleotides agree with TRBD1. This CDR3 region has 16 residues. Trimming took 5 bases from V and 4 from J; bases not matched to a gene: 13. Per germline, CDR1 MNHEY and CDR2 SMNVEV (reference sequence). CDR3 sequence reads: CASSPEIWTGLYEQYF. The CDR3 nucleotides are TGTGCCAGCAGTCCTGAGATCTGGACAGGGTTGTACGAGCAGTACTTC.

The chain carries TRBV4-1 and TRBJ1-1; 8 bases agree with TRBD1. Germline V gives CDR1 MGHRA, CDR2 YSYEKL. The J segment lost 4 bases and the V segment lost 1 base, leaving 8 bases of the junction unmatched. This CDR3 region has 16 residues. In nucleotides, the CDR3 is TGCGCCAGCAGCCAAGGCACAGGGGGTTATAGCACTGAAGCTTTCTTT. It encodes CASSQGTGGYSTEAFF.

This chain links TRBV7-9 with TRBJ2-7, with 11 nucleotides matching TRBD2. The ends lost 5 bases at V and 5 bases at J; junction bases unmatched: 8. The CDR3 is 15 residues long. Germline CDR1 and CDR2: SEHNR and FQNEAQ (reference sequence). For the CDR3, the DNA is TGTGCCAGCAGCCCTGCCGGGACTAGCGGAAACGAGCAGTACTTC. Its translation is CASSPAGTSGNEQYF.

In its sample, this clone was seen a few times. V gene TRBV5-4 combines with J gene TRBJ1-2; D possibly corresponds to TRBD1 (5 bases). Trimming stripped 0 bases from V and 0 bases from J, with 9 bases between. Germline V CDR1 and CDR2: SGHNT, YYREEE (reference sequence). The CDR3 is made up of 15 amino acids. CDR3 loop: CASSLGQGANYGYTF. In DNA, the CDR3 is TGTGCCAGCAGCTTGGGGCAAGGGGCTAACTATGGCTACACCTTC.

The gene calls are TRBV12-5 and TRBJ1-5; no reliable D call. Trimming removed 5 bases from V and 2 bases from J, with 19 bases in between. The CDR3 contains 17 residues. The germline CDR1 and CDR2 sequences are LGHNT and FRNRAP. The CDR3 nucleotides read TGTGCTAGTGGTGGTGGATTAAGGCCTGGGGGCAATCAGCCCCAGCATTTT. Protein product: CASGGGLRPGGNQPQHF.

This clone was seen a few times. V and J are TRBV19 and TRBJ2-7; maybe TRBD2 (5 bases). CDR3 length: 15 residues. Trimming removed 1 base from V and 5 bases from J, with 15 bases in between. The germline CDR1 and CDR2 sequences are LNHDA and SQIVND (reference sequence). The CDR3 loop reads CASSIGWTSRDEQYF. The CDR3 nucleotides are TGTGCCAGTAGTATAGGATGGACCTCGCGGGACGAGCAGTACTTC.

The chain joins TRBV18 to TRBJ2-1, with D maybe TRBD1 (6 bases). The CDR3 is 14 amino acids. CDR1 and CDR2 from the germline V gene are KGHSH and LQKENI. V lost 3 bases and J lost 8, with 14 bases in between. In DNA form, the CDR3 reads TGTGCCAGCTCACCTAGGACAGCCGAGGATGAGCAGTTCTTC. This translates into CASSPRTAEDEQFF.

The CDR3 DNA reads as TGTGCCATCACAGGAAATGGGGTCGAGCAGTACTTC. Protein product: CAITGNGVEQYF. V gene TRBV10-3 combines with J gene TRBJ2-7; D is ambiguous. Trimming took off 7 bases at V and 6 bases at J, with 13 bases between the two ends. In germline, CDR1 is ENHRY, CDR2 SYGVKD. This CDR3 spans 12 amino acids.

J is TRBJ1-5 and V is TRBV6-1, with 7 bases aligning to TRBD1. V dropped 4 bases and J dropped 5; count of bases not matched to a gene: 11. Per the germline V gene, CDR1 is MNHNS and CDR2 is SASEGT. The CDR3 loop spans 16 amino acids. The CDR3 DNA reads as TGTGCCAGCAGTGGAGGTTTTCGGGACAGACATCAGCCCCAGCATTTT. Translated: CASSGGFRDRHQPQHF.

The chain carries TRBV4-1 and TRBJ2-2; 12 bases are shared with TRBD2. CDR1 and CDR2 from the germline V gene are MGHRA and YSYEKL. With V trimmed by 9 bases and J by 6 bases, 5 bases remained unmatched. The CDR3 has 14 residues. The CDR3 DNA reads TGCGCCAGTAACCTAGCGGGAGGGTCCGGGGAGCTGTTTTTT. Its translation is CASNLAGGSGELFF.

The rearrangement joins TRBV2 to TRBJ2-5; 8 bases are shared with TRBD2. This CDR3 has 14 amino acids. The germline CDR1 and CDR2 sequences are SNHLY and FYNNEI. J gave up 3 bases and V 6 bases, and 6 bases lay outside the gene matches. The CDR3 region has the DNA TGTGCCAGCAGGGGCAGCGGGGGAAAAGAGACCCAGTACTTC. Translated, it gives CASRGSGGKETQYF.

This clone was seen once. The chain joins TRBV7-9 to TRBJ2-5, with D perhaps being TRBD1 or TRBD2 (5 bases each). CDR1 SEHNR and CDR2 FQNEAQ come from the germline V gene (reference sequence). CDR3 length: 12 amino acids. Trimming took off 10 bases at V and 4 bases at J, with 13 bases between the two ends. The CDR3 sequence is CATGPLAETQYF. The CDR3 DNA is TGTGCCACGGGGCCCCTCGCAGAGACCCAGTACTTC. The whole variable domain, remainder taken from reference TRBV7-9 and TRBJ2-5, is DTGVSQNPRHKITKRGQNVTFRCDPISEHNRLYWYRQTLGQGPEFLTYFQNEAQLEKSRLLSDRFSAERPKGSFSTLEIQRTEQGDSAMYLCATGPLAETQYFGPGTRLLVL.

The CDR3 spells CASSPSDLAKVGELFF. The CDR3 coding sequence is TGTGCCAGCAGCCCATCGGACCTCGCTAAAGTTGGGGAGCTGTTTTTT. The chain uses TRBV7-9 and TRBJ2-2; D is undetermined. Trimming cost V 5 bases and J 8 bases, with 21 bases left between them. In germline, CDR1 is SEHNR, CDR2 FQNEAQ (reference sequence). The CDR3 totals 16 residues.

This rearrangement joins TRBV7-2 to TRBJ2-5, with 12 bases identical to TRBD2. The CDR3 covers 18 residues. After removal of 1 base from V and 4 bases from J, the junction contained 10 bases not matched to a gene. Germline-derived CDR1 and CDR2 are SGHTA and FQGNSA. Written as DNA, the CDR3 is TGTGCCAGCAGCTTAGTCGCTAGCGGGGGGGCCGGTGGAGAGACCCAGTACTTC. Encoded protein: CASSLVASGGAGGETQYF.

The V gene is TRBV5-6, the J gene TRBJ1-4, with 8 positions matching TRBD1. The CDR3 consists of 15 residues. Germline CDR1 reads SGHDT; CDR2 reads YYEEEE. The ends lost 3 bases at V and 7 bases at J; junction bases unmatched: 8. The CDR3 loop is CASSSLKGQVEKLFF. The CDR3 region has the DNA TGTGCCAGCAGCTCACTTAAGGGACAGGTTGAAAAACTGTTTTTT.

This clone was picked up one time. The gene calls are TRBV7-8 and TRBJ1-2, with D possibly TRBD1 on 6 matching bases. The V gene's germline CDR1 is SGHVS and CDR2 FQNEAQ. The CDR3 runs 13 residues. The V and J ends lost 2 bases and 8 bases respectively, with 12 bases between them. This CDR3 is CASSLTGSSGYTF. As DNA, the CDR3 is TGTGCCAGCAGCTTAACAGGGTCGAGCGGCTACACCTTC.

This chain links TRBV19 with TRBJ2-1, with a possible D match to TRBD2 (5 bases). The CDR3 sequence is 14 residues long. From germline, CDR1 is LNHDA and CDR2 SQIVND (reference sequence). Trimming removed 4 bases from V and 9 bases from J, with 16 bases in between. The CDR3 DNA reads TGTGCCAGTAGTAGACCGGGAAATTCGATTGAGCAGTTCTTC. The encoded protein is CASSRPGNSIEQFF. The complete variable domain, with remaining parts taken from reference TRBV19 and TRBJ2-1, reads DGGITQSPKYLFRKEGQNVTLSCEQNLNHDAMYWYRQDPGQGLRLIYYSQIVNDFQKGDIAEGYSVSREKKESFPLTVTSAQKNPTAFYLCASSRPGNSIEQFFGPGTRLTVL.

This clone was detected once. The chain recombines TRBV15 with TRBJ1-5; D remains ambiguous. CDR1 is LNHNV, CDR2 YYDKDF, per germline (reference sequence). The CDR3 has 12 amino acids. The V end lost 1 base, the J end lost 3 bases, and 1 base lay between the germline ends. CDR3 sequence: CATSRANQPQHF. CDR3 DNA sequence: TGTGCCACCAGCAGAGCCAATCAGCCCCAGCATTTT.

The DNA for the CDR3 is TGTGCCAGCAGCCGGGACAGCATCACGGAGGGCTACACCTTC. It yields the protein CASSRDSITEGYTF. This chain joins TRBV5-4 and TRBJ1-2; 7 bases line up with TRBD1. The CDR3 is 14 amino acids. Germline V gene lookup returns CDR1 SGHNT and CDR2 YYREEE (reference sequence). V was clipped by 4 bases and J by 8 bases; unmatched bases: 11. The complete variable domain, with remaining parts taken from reference TRBV5-4 and TRBJ1-2, reads ETGVTQSPTHLIKTRGQQVTLRCSSQSGHNTVSWYQQALGQGPQFIFQYYREEENGRGNFPPRFSGLQFPNYSSELNVNALELDDSALYLCASSRDSITEGYTFGSGTRLTVV.

The chain joins TRBV23-1 to TRBJ2-7, with D perhaps TRBD1 (6 bases). TRBV23-1 is identified as an open reading frame with a role that is uncertain. Trimming took off 2 bases at V and 5 bases at J, with 19 bases between the two ends. This CDR3 region has 16 residues. The DNA for the CDR3 is TGCGCCAGCAGTCAAGGTGTTACAGGGAAGGGCCACGAGCAGTACTTC. This encodes CASSQGVTGKGHEQYF.

This clone was seen once. The CDR3 nucleotides read TGTGCCAGCAGCCTGAGGCGGGGGGGCAACATTGAGCAGTTCTTC. Protein sequence: CASSLRRGGNIEQFF. The chain is built from TRBV7-9 and TRBJ2-1, with 9 nucleotides matching TRBD2. The CDR3 has 15 amino acids. With V trimmed by 5 bases and J by 9 bases, 11 bases remained unmatched. The germline gives CDR1 SEHNR, CDR2 FQNEAQ (reference sequence).

Only one count was recorded for this clone. The rearrangement uses TRBV4-1 and TRBJ2-7; TRBD2 might be the D (6 bases). There are 14 residues in the CDR3. Trimming cost V 1 base and J 0 bases, with 7 bases left between them. The germline V gene has CDR1 MGHRA and CDR2 YSYEKL. The CDR3 sequence is CASSQVEGSYEQYF. DNA for the CDR3: TGCGCCAGCAGCCAAGTGGAGGGCTCCTACGAGCAGTACTTC.

This clone was detected only once. V is TRBV5-1 and J is TRBJ2-1, with TRBD2 matching 9 bases. The CDR3 covers 15 residues. V was pared by 1 base and J by 10 bases, with 9 bases of the junction left unmatched. Germline V gene data show CDR1 as SGHRS and CDR2 as YFSETQ. CDR3 DNA: TGCGCCAGCAGCTTGAACCTAGCGGGGAAAGGGGAGCAGTTCTTC. Protein: CASSLNLAGKGEQFF.

The V gene is TRBV19, the J gene TRBJ1-5; TRBD1 agrees at 12 bases. Germline CDR1 reads LNHDA; CDR2 reads SQIVND (reference sequence). CDR3 length: 16 residues. V was clipped by 6 bases and J by 5 bases; unmatched bases: 8. For the CDR3, the DNA is TGTGCCAGTAGATCAGGGGACAGGGGGCCTTATCAGCCCCAGCATTTT. The encoded protein is CASRSGDRGPYQPQHF.

The V call is TRBV9, the J call TRBJ2-7; D gene unclear. With 0 bases removed from V and 0 bases from J, the gap between germline ends came to 7 bases. The germline CDR1 and CDR2 sequences are SGDLS and YYNGEE. The CDR3 has 14 amino acids. CDR3 loop: CASSVDVSSYEQYF. For the CDR3, the DNA is TGTGCCAGCAGCGTAGACGTGAGCTCCTACGAGCAGTACTTC.

J is TRBJ2-5 and V is TRBV30; D gene ambiguous. This CDR3 region has 11 residues. Trimming stripped 4 bases from V and 2 bases from J, with 5 bases between. Germline V gives CDR1 GTSNPN, CDR2 SVGIG (reference sequence). CDR3 bases: TGTGCCTGGAAAGTGCAAGAGACCCAGTACTTC. This sequence encodes CAWKVQETQYF.

The chain has TRBV6-5 and TRBJ2-1; TRBD1 aligns across 7 bases. Germline assignment: CDR1 MNHEY and CDR2 SVGAGI. V gave up 5 bases and J gave up 5 bases; unmatched junction bases: 9. This CDR3 is built from 15 residues. CDR3 in DNA: TGTGCCAGCAGTCCCCCGGGACAGACGCACAATGAGCAGTTCTTC. Translating it yields CASSPPGQTHNEQFF.

This clone has only one observation. The chain links TRBV6-1 to TRBJ2-1; D remains ambiguous. Germline values: CDR1 MNHNS, CDR2 SASEGT. V was trimmed by 1 base and J by 8 bases, leaving 9 bases between them. There are 13 residues in the CDR3. DNA for the CDR3: TGTGCCAGCAGTGAAGGACCACACGATGAGCAGTTCTTC. Its translation is CASSEGPHDEQFF.

This sequence joins TRBV9 and TRBJ2-7; D remains unclear. This CDR3 is 15 amino acids long. V was cut by 0 bases and J by 4 bases, with 14 bases left in between. The V gene's germline CDR1 is SGDLS and CDR2 YYNGEE. CDR3 sequence (DNA): TGTGCCAGCAGCGTAGGAGCAGAAGGGCTTTACGAGCAGTACTTC. Translated, it gives CASSVGAEGLYEQYF.